The clone carrying this T cell receptor (beta chain) was seen more than once but under ten times. The CDR3 consists of 16 residues. CDR1 SGHRS and CDR2 YFSETQ come from the germline V gene. The V gene end was trimmed by 3 bases and the J gene end by 5 bases; junction bases not matched to a gene: 11. These data are taken from a study of T-cell reconstitution after alpha-beta-depleted transplantation in children. The TCRbeta library incorporated unique molecular identifiers. TCRdb re-analysed the PCR reads in MiXCR, keeping a single row per CDR3 protein. The repertoire consists of some 350,000 distinct CDR3 sequences, with 10% occurring once and the leading ten covering under 3%.

The sequences come from PBMCs from the stem cell graft donor, collected from the stem cell graft. J is TRBJ1-5 and V is TRBV5-1, with TRBD1 matching 7 bases. The sequence was obtained from a human donor who donated a stem cell graft to a child with acute lymphoblastic leukemia. DNA for the CDR3: TGCGCCAGCAGCTCCGAACCGACAGGGACGGATCAGCCCCAGCATTTT. Amino acids: CASSSEPTGTDQPQHF.